The 29 T cell receptor beta chains below all came from one sample that was sequenced in a study of low-dose radiotherapy and immunotherapy resistance in tumors. Time point given: before trial treatment. TRAV- and TRBV-specific primers were used for first-strand cDNA, which covered alpha and beta chains. A constant-region primer paired with the V-primer adapter amplified TCRs over roughly 18 PCR cycles. TCRdb recomputed calls from the reads with MiXCR, one row per CDR3 protein. The profile shows about 60,000 distinct CDR3 sequences, approximately 25% of them singletons. The input for sequencing was PBMCs, taken before treatment. The receptors originated from a male donor with prostate cancer.

The J gene is TRBJ1-2, the V gene TRBV12-3 or TRBV12-4; TRBD1 aligns across 7 bases. V lost 5 bases to trimming and J lost 4 bases; unmatched junction nucleotides: 10. This CDR3 contains 15 residues. The DNA for the CDR3 is TGTGCCAGCAGTCTAACCGACAGGGACGCCTATGGCTACACCTTC. Translating gives CASSLTDRDAYGYTF.

The rearrangement uses TRBV5-4 and TRBJ1-2; 7 bases are shared with TRBD1. Germline V gene sequence: CDR1 SGHNT, CDR2 YYREEE (reference sequence). Germline trimming cut 1 base from V and 6 bases from J; bases unmatched to any gene: 9. The CDR3 spans 15 residues. DNA for the CDR3: TGTGCCAGCAGCTTGCCCGGGACAGACGAAAATGGCTACACCTTC. Residues: CASSLPGTDENGYTF.

In this sample, this clonotype turned up many times. This chain connects TRBV20-1 to TRBJ2-5, with 9 bases aligning to TRBD1. CDR1 DFQATT and CDR2 SNEGSKA come from the germline V gene (reference sequence). Germline trimming cut 5 bases from V and 5 bases from J; bases unmatched to any gene: 18. This CDR3 is 17 amino acids long. The CDR3 DNA follows: TGCAGTGCTCGTAGCGTGAGACCCGGGACAGGGCGGGAGACCCAGTACTTC. Translation gives CSARSVRPGTGRETQYF.

The chain carries TRBV5-5 and TRBJ2-7; 13 nucleotides align to TRBD2. J was trimmed by 3 bases and V by 4 bases; bases with no gene match: 4. CDR3 length equals 15 residues. Germline CDR1 is SGHKS and CDR2 is YYEKEE (reference sequence). CDR3 nucleotides: TGTGCCAGCAGCCTAGGGACTAGCGGGATCTACGAGCAGTACTTC. As protein: CASSLGTSGIYEQYF.

Ten or more counts support this clonotype. This rearrangement joins TRBV6-2 or TRBV6-3 to TRBJ2-3, with 10 bases identical to TRBD1. CDR3 size: 15 residues. Germline V gives CDR1 MNHEY, CDR2 SVGEGT. Trimming removed 7 bases from V and 1 base from J; junction bases left unmatched: 5. CDR3: CASTPGTGGTDTQYF. CDR3 nucleotide sequence: TGTGCCAGCACCCCCGGGACAGGGGGCACAGATACGCAGTATTTT.

This clonotype showed up many times. The V and J genes are TRBV11-2 and TRBJ2-3; 10 nucleotides line up with TRBD1. Germline assignment: CDR1 SGHAT and CDR2 FQNNGV. CDR3 length: 15 amino acids. Unmatched junction bases numbered 5, after V lost 5 bases and J lost 3 bases. The CDR3 region has the DNA TGTGCCAGCAGCGTAGCGGGACAGGGGACAGATACGCAGTATTTT. This sequence encodes CASSVAGQGTDTQYF. The whole variable domain, filled in from reference TRBV11-2 and TRBJ2-3, reads EAGVAQSPRYKIIEKRQSVAFWCNPISGHATLYWYQQILGQGPKLLIQFQNNGVVDDSQLPKDRFSAERLKGVDSTLKIQPAKLEDSAVYLCASSVAGQGTDTQYFGPGTRLTVL.

At least ten counts were recorded for this clonotype. V gene TRBV6-2 or TRBV6-3 combines with J gene TRBJ1-1; D unclear. The CDR3 extends over 15 amino acids. V dropped 0 bases and J dropped 3 bases, with 11 bases sitting between them. Germline CDR1 and CDR2: MNHEY and SVGEGT. CDR3 nucleotide sequence: TGTGCCAGCAGTTACTCGAGGGCAGCGCACACTGAAGCTTTCTTT. Protein: CASSYSRAAHTEAFF.

Regarding this clonotype: Given a far larger clone just one base away, this is likely a sequencing read error. V gene TRBV28 combines with J gene TRBJ2-1; 7 nucleotides match TRBD2. V dropped 6 bases and J dropped 10; count of bases not matched to a gene: 12. Germline V lookup: CDR1 MDHEN, CDR2 SYDVKM. This CDR3 has 14 amino acids. Here the CDR3 reads CASSPTSVAYEQFF. The CDR3 DNA reads as TGTGCCAGCAGCCCAACTAGCGTTGCCTACGAGCAGTTCTTC.

The chain combines TRBV2 with TRBJ1-1; a possible D gene is TRBD1 (6 bases). This CDR3 region has 11 residues. Germline CDR1 reads SNHLY; CDR2 reads FYNNEI. The ends were cut back, 9 bases at V and 6 bases at J, with 11 bases in the middle. Here the CDR3 reads CARRGGPEAFF. In DNA, the CDR3 is TGTGCCAGGAGGGGGGGCCCTGAAGCTTTCTTT.

This clonotype was detected many times. V and J are TRBV7-8 and TRBJ2-1; 10 bases line up with TRBD1. Per germline, CDR1 SGHVS and CDR2 FQNEAQ. This CDR3 spans 17 amino acids. The ends lost 6 bases at V and 8 bases at J; junction bases unmatched: 16. The CDR3 DNA reads TGTGCCAGCAGACCTTATAACCCGGGACAGGGGTTTTATGAGCAGTTCTTC. It translates to CASRPYNPGQGFYEQFF.

This clonotype has at least ten counts. V usage is TRBV24-1 and J usage is TRBJ2-2; 8 nucleotides agree with TRBD1. The V and J ends lost 3 bases and 2 bases, in that order; junction bases with no gene match: 4. The CDR3 has 16 amino acids. CDR1 and CDR2 (germline): KGHDR, SFDVKD. In DNA, the CDR3 is TGTGCCACCAGTGATAGCAGGGGGCTTAACACCGGGGAGCTGTTTTTT. It is translated as CATSDSRGLNTGELFF.

In this sample, this clonotype turned up many times. V and J are TRBV5-1 and TRBJ2-1, with 8 nucleotides matching TRBD2. Trimming cost V 5 bases and J 5 bases; bases outside gene matches: 9. From germline, CDR1 is SGHRS and CDR2 YFSETQ. The CDR3 contains 15 residues. Here the CDR3 DNA reads TGCGCCAGCAGACCCGGGACTAGTCCTAACAATGAGCAGTTCTTC. It encodes CASRPGTSPNNEQFF. The full variable domain, with the rest looked up from reference TRBV5-1 and TRBJ2-1, is KAGVTQTPRYLIKTRGQQVTLSCSPISGHRSVSWYQQTPGQGLQFLFEYFSETQRNKGNFPGRFSGRQFSNSRSEMNVSTLELGDSALYLCASRPGTSPNNEQFFGPGTRLTVL.

Notes on this clonotype: It is likely a read error: a sequence one base away is far more abundant. This chain joins TRBV3-1 and TRBJ2-7, with 8 positions matching TRBD2. Germline CDR1 LGHDT, CDR2 YNNKEL (reference sequence). This CDR3 contains 15 residues. V was clipped by 4 bases and J by 7 bases; unmatched bases: 12. CDR3 nucleotides: TGTGCCAGCAGCCGATATAGCGGGGAAAACAATGAGCAGTACTTC. Residues: CASSRYSGENNEQYF.

This clonotype was found many times. V and J are TRBV5-1 and TRBJ2-5; tentatively, D is TRBD1 or TRBD2 (6 bases each). Germline lookup yields CDR1 SGHRS and CDR2 YFSETQ. Trimming shortened V by 6 bases and J by 0 bases, and 12 bases separated the two germline ends. The CDR3 totals 14 residues. The CDR3 nucleotides read TGCGCCAGCAACGGGGGCACGTACCAAGAGACCCAGTACTTC. This encodes CASNGGTYQETQYF.

The sample holds many counts of this clonotype. The chain carries TRBV12-3 or TRBV12-4 and TRBJ2-2; 8 bases are a match to TRBD1. V was pared by 4 bases and J by 5 bases, with 6 bases of the junction left unmatched. The CDR3 runs 15 residues. The CDR3: CASSSRQGATGELFF. The CDR3 DNA is TGTGCCAGCAGTTCCCGGCAGGGGGCGACCGGGGAGCTGTTTTTT.

The genes are TRBV10-1 and TRBJ2-1; 10 bases match TRBD2. CDR1 is WNHNN, CDR2 SYGVQD, per germline (reference sequence). The CDR3 totals 14 residues. V shed 3 bases, J shed 5 bases, and the junction held 1 base outside the gene matches. The CDR3 here is CASSDSGRHNEQFF. CDR3 coding DNA: TGCGCCAGCAGTGATAGCGGGAGGCACAATGAGCAGTTCTTC.

Many counts were recorded for this clonotype. V gene TRBV7-8 combines with J gene TRBJ1-5, with 7 bases that match TRBD1. This CDR3 region has 15 residues. Germline V CDR1 and CDR2: SGHVS, FQNEAQ. V gave up 2 bases and J gave up 7 bases; unmatched junction bases: 8. CDR3 protein: CASSLRGQQGQPQHF. The CDR3 nucleotides are TGTGCCAGCAGCTTAAGGGGACAGCAGGGCCAGCCCCAGCATTTT.

In this sample, this clonotype turned up many times. The junction shows a germline mismatch at one end, possibly a read error. V and J are TRBV3-1 and TRBJ1-1, with no clear D. The CDR3 length is 11 residues. Germline V gene sequence: CDR1 LGHDT, CDR2 YNNKEL (reference sequence). As DNA, the CDR3 is TGTGCCAGCAGCGAAGACACTGAAGCTTTCTTT. This encodes CASSEDTEAFF.

Note on this clonotype: Because the CDR3's place on the DNA is in doubt, the DNA is left out and the CDR3 is given as listed by TCRdb. The chain carries TRBV7-8 and TRBJ1-5. The germline V gene encodes CDR1 SGHVS and CDR2 FQNEAQ. The CDR3 length is 24 residues, termini included. CDR3 region: CAIPNQTSMYLCASRDWGNQPQHF.

The CDR3 DNA sequence: TGTGCCAGCAGTTCCTCAGCAGGGGCGGCCTACGAGCAGTACTTC. Protein product: CASSSSAGAAYEQYF. The rearrangement uses TRBV28 and TRBJ2-7, with D perhaps matching TRBD1 (6 bases). Germline-derived CDR1 and CDR2 are MDHEN and SYDVKM. The CDR3 loop spans 15 amino acids. Trimming pared 4 bases from V and 2 bases from J, leaving 15 bases between.

The chain links TRBV28 to TRBJ2-7; D possibly corresponds to TRBD2 (6 bases). The CDR3 sequence is 19 residues long. V lost 3 bases to trimming and J lost 2 bases, with 26 bases between them. CDR1 and CDR2 from the germline V gene are MDHEN and SYDVKM. The CDR3 DNA is TGTGCCAGCAGTTTTATAGTTCCGGGCGGGACTCTCCTGACCTACGAGCAGTACTTC. Protein sequence: CASSFIVPGGTLLTYEQYF.

At least ten counts were recorded for this clonotype. The chain uses TRBV20-1 and TRBJ2-3; D is undetermined. CDR1 DFQATT and CDR2 SNEGSKA come from the germline V gene (reference sequence). The CDR3 is 14 amino acids. The V end was cut by 3 bases, the J end by 2 bases, with 12 bases between. The CDR3 spells CSASADLYTDTQYF. The CDR3 DNA is TGCAGTGCTAGTGCAGACTTATACACAGATACGCAGTATTTT.

By share, this clonotype counts as medium-sized. The chain employs TRBV5-4 and TRBJ1-2; 12 bases agree with TRBD1. Germline V lookup: CDR1 SGHNT, CDR2 YYREEE (reference sequence). This CDR3 has 15 amino acids. Trimming removed 6 bases from V and 2 bases from J; junction bases left unmatched: 5. CDR3 DNA sequence: TGTGCCAGCACCCAAGGGACAGGGGGCAACTATGGCTACACCTTC. Translated, it gives CASTQGTGGNYGYTF.

This clonotype was observed many times. The genes are TRBV6-1 and TRBJ2-5, with D unclear. This CDR3 region has 11 residues. Germline V gene sequence: CDR1 MNHNS, CDR2 SASEGT. Trimming removed 5 bases from V and 7 bases from J, with 8 bases in between. The CDR3 region is CASSTPGTQYF. Here the CDR3 DNA reads TGTGCCAGCAGTACACCCGGGACCCAGTACTTC.

This clonotype has a handful of counts. The gene calls are TRBV9 and TRBJ1-6; D is ambiguous. The germline V gene encodes CDR1 SGDLS and CDR2 YYNGEE. The CDR3 is 17 residues long. V lost 0 bases and J 0 bases, leaving 10 bases between the germline ends. Here the CDR3 DNA reads TGTGCCAGCAGCGTAGAGGGCAGTTACTCCTATAATTCACCCCTCCACTTT. Translated, it gives CASSVEGSYSYNSPLHF. The entire variable domain, with the rest obtained from reference TRBV9 and TRBJ1-6, is as follows: DSGVTQTPKHLITATGQRVTLRCSPRSGDLSVYWYQQSLDQGLQFLIQYYNGEERAKGNILERFSAQQFPDLHSELNLSSLELGDSALYFCASSVEGSYSYNSPLHFGNGTRLTVT.

The chain uses TRBV7-2 and TRBJ2-1, with D possibly TRBD2 on 6 matching bases. The CDR3 runs 14 residues. Trimming took 1 base from V and 9 from J, leaving 13 bases between them. Germline CDR1 and CDR2: SGHTA and FQGNSA. The CDR3 coding sequence is TGTGCCAGCAGCTTAGTACGGGAGTCCATTGAGCAGTTCTTC. Translation: CASSLVRESIEQFF.

For this clonotype: A read error is possible here, since a much larger clone lies one base away. The chain uses TRBV20-1 and TRBJ1-4; D is ambiguous. The V and J ends lost 4 bases and 7 bases respectively, with 13 bases between them. The CDR3 loop spans 13 amino acids. Germline loops: CDR1 DFQATT, CDR2 SNEGSKA (reference sequence). CDR3 in DNA: TGCAGTGCTACGCCCGTCGACACTGAAAAACTGTTTTTT. It codes for CSATPVDTEKLFF.

This clonotype appeared a few times. It is unclear where the CDR3 begins or ends on the DNA, so no DNA is shown, and the CDR3 is as TCRdb lists it. The chain employs TRBV5-4 and TRBJ2-2; the listed D gene, TRBD1, was not tested against the DNA. The germline V gene has CDR1 SGHNT and CDR2 YYREEE (reference sequence). The CDR3 is 16 amino acids in total, end residues counted. This chain's CDR3 is CASRAGQSTGELFFFF.

The table lists this clonotype with many counts. The V call is TRBV5-1, the J call TRBJ2-1, with TRBD1 matching 9 bases. This CDR3 spans 15 amino acids. V lost 3 bases, J lost 6 bases, and 7 bases stayed unmatched. CDR1 is SGHRS and CDR2 is YFSETQ in the germline V gene. CDR3 sequence: CASSWTGAGLNEQFF. The CDR3 DNA is TGCGCCAGCAGCTGGACAGGGGCAGGGCTCAATGAGCAGTTCTTC.